This T cell receptor (beta chain) is drawn from a study of blood T cell repertoires in COVID-19. Study as a whole: PBMCs, B-cell-depleted T cells, or T cells provided the cDNA or gDNA that made up the material.

The V and J ends lost 3 bases and 7 bases respectively, with 7 bases between them. CDR1 and CDR2 (germline): SGDLS, YYNGEE. There are 11 residues in the CDR3. Produced via immunoSEQ multiplex PCR; TCRdb's table is partial and in-frame only. Of 95,000 to 110,000 clones listed, almost 90% are singletons. This chain uses TRBV9 with TRBJ2-5, with D maybe TRBD2 (6 bases). The sample taken for sequencing was peripheral blood. This clonotype was sampled from a human donor in a cohort sampled during active COVID-19. This chain's CDR3 is CASSAGGTQYF. The CDR3 nucleotides read TGTGCCAGCAGCGCCGGGGGGACCCAGTACTTC. The whole variable domain, filled in from reference TRBV9 and TRBJ2-5, reads DSGVTQTPKHLITATGQRVTLRCSPRSGDLSVYWYQQSLDQGLQFLIQYYNGEERAKGNILERFSAQQFPDLHSELNLSSLELGDSALYFCASSAGGTQYFGPGTRLLVL.